In this sample, the clone carrying this TCR beta chain turned up many times. Its antigen is unknown. Germline CDR1 reads MNHEY; CDR2 reads SMNVEV (reference sequence). The CDR3 covers 13 residues. Trimming took 5 bases from V and 9 from J; bases not matched to a gene: 9. The data were taken from a study of identical twins. TCRdb reanalysed the 5' RACE reads using MiXCR and keeps one entry per CDR3 protein. The sample holds some 250,000 distinct CDR3 sequences; approximately 5.9% are singletons and the top ten take roughly 14%. Whole-study findings and limits: Cross-sectional statistics underpinned the conclusions; the same donors were not followed. Researchers caution that invariant MAIT and iNKT cells could partly confound zero-insertion analyses.

Another study also made use of these data, one on T cells expressing NK-cell markers. That investigation notes: The share of CD8+ T cells held by dominant NKG2C+ clonotypes was about 1.0-7.5% in several donors. For a handful of donors, these clonotypes were likewise the leading ones in the CD3+CD56-NKG2C+ fraction.

The sample taken for sequencing was CD8+ T cells sorted from blood. V is TRBV27 and J is TRBJ1-1; 7 nucleotides align to TRBD1. The sequence was obtained from a woman between 18 and 30 years old in good health. This CDR3 reads CASSLFSTGKAFF. CDR3 DNA sequence: TGTGCCAGCAGTCTCTTTTCGACAGGGAAAGCTTTCTTT.